The 24 T cell receptor beta chains listed next were all sequenced from one sample in a study of patients and donors after allogeneic stem cell transplantation. Each CDR3 protein gets one entry after TCRdb re-called the RT-PCR reads with MiXCR. The sample holds 650 to 900 distinct CDR3 sequences, approximately 1.5% seen once. Sequenced material: blood, either unsorted or a sorted T cell fraction (not recorded which). The receptor set was obtained from a human donor who was either an allogeneic HSCT recipient or a stem cell or donor lymphocyte infusion donor (not recorded which). It is not recorded whose cells these are; they may come from a transplant donor.

This clonotype is medium-sized. CDR3: CASSFAFYYEQYF. DNA for the CDR3: TGTGCCAGCAGTTTCGCCTTTTACTACGAGCAGTACTTC. V gene TRBV27 combines with J gene TRBJ2-7; unclear D gene. Trimming took 3 bases from V and 3 from J, leaving 9 bases between them. Germline V gives CDR1 MNHEY, CDR2 SMNVEV (reference sequence). The CDR3 consists of 13 residues.

By share, this clonotype ranks as large. For the CDR3, the DNA is TGTGCCAGCATGCCGCGGGGAGAAACCGGGGAGCTGTTTTTT. Translation: CASMPRGETGELFF. The rearrangement joins TRBV27 to TRBJ2-2; tentative D call: TRBD2 (6 bases). The V end lost 7 bases, the J end lost 5 bases, and 14 bases lay between the germline ends. The CDR3 contains 14 residues. The germline V gene encodes CDR1 MNHEY and CDR2 SMNVEV (reference sequence).

This clonotype is medium-sized in the sample. V is TRBV7-3 and J is TRBJ2-3, with D perhaps being TRBD1 or TRBD2 (5 bases each). The V gene lost 3 bases and the J gene lost 0 bases, with 10 bases spanning the gap. The CDR3 covers 15 residues. The germline CDR1 and CDR2 sequences are SGHTA and FQGTGA. As DNA, the CDR3 is TGTGCCAGCAGCTTTGAGGGGCTTAGCACAGATACGCAGTATTTT. This gives the protein CASSFEGLSTDTQYF. Supplemented by reference TRBV7-3 and TRBJ2-3, the full variable domain reads GAGVSQTPSNKVTEKGKYVELRCDPISGHTALYWYRQSLGQGPEFLIYFQGTGAADDSGLPNDRFFAVRPEGSVSTLKIQRTERGDSAVYLCASSFEGLSTDTQYFGPGTRLTVL.

In its sample, this clonotype ranks as large. The gene calls are TRBV11-2 and TRBJ2-7; a weak D match, TRBD2 (6 bases). CDR1 is SGHAT and CDR2 is FQNNGV in the germline V gene. The CDR3 is 15 residues long. The V and J ends lost 2 bases and 0 bases respectively, with 11 bases between them. Written as DNA, the CDR3 is TGTGCCAGCAGCTTAAGGGAGGCCACCTCCTACGAGCAGTACTTC. This sequence encodes CASSLREATSYEQYF. The entire variable domain, with the rest obtained from reference TRBV11-2 and TRBJ2-7, is as follows: EAGVAQSPRYKIIEKRQSVAFWCNPISGHATLYWYQQILGQGPKLLIQFQNNGVVDDSQLPKDRFSAERLKGVDSTLKIQPAKLEDSAVYLCASSLREATSYEQYFGPGTRLTVT.

This clonotype is large within its sample. The J gene is TRBJ2-1, the V gene TRBV11-2; tentative D call: TRBD1 (5 bases). CDR1 is SGHAT and CDR2 is FQNNGV in the germline V gene. The CDR3 length is 15 residues. Trimming pared 1 base from V and 7 bases from J, leaving 14 bases between. CDR3 region: CASSLGAGQSNEQFF. The DNA of the CDR3 is TGTGCCAGCAGCTTAGGGGCAGGGCAGAGTAATGAGCAGTTCTTC.

This clonotype is labeled as medium-sized. The chain is built from TRBV7-2 and TRBJ2-1; D possibly corresponds to TRBD2 (5 bases). The germline CDR1 and CDR2 sequences are SGHTA and FQGNSA. Between the trimmed V and J ends, which lost 6 bases and 5 bases, there was a span of 17 bases. The CDR3 has 15 residues. The CDR3 nucleotides are TGTGCCAGCAGGCCAGTAGGGATCGGGAACAATGAGCAGTTCTTC. It encodes CASRPVGIGNNEQFF.

By share of the sample, this clonotype is large (0.1 to 1%). In DNA form, the CDR3 reads TGCGCCAGCAGCCAAGAGATTAGCGGGAGGGCCCGGGATACGCAGTATTTT. Protein: CASSQEISGRARDTQYF. The rearrangement joins TRBV4-3 to TRBJ2-3; the match to TRBD2 covers 11 bases. Trimming took 0 bases from V and 6 from J; bases not matched to a gene: 8. The CDR3 sequence is 17 residues long. CDR1 is LGHNA and CDR2 is YSLEER in the germline V gene.

Sample share makes this clonotype large. This chain's CDR3 is CASSLELARLETQYF. In nucleotides, the CDR3 is TGTGCCAGCAGCTTGGAACTAGCGCGCCTAGAGACCCAGTACTTC. This chain joins TRBV5-5 and TRBJ2-5, with 7 bases that match TRBD2. CDR1 and CDR2 from the germline V gene are SGHKS and YYEKEE (reference sequence). This CDR3 is built from 15 residues. Losses at the gene ends were 0 bases for V and 4 bases for J; bases not matched to a gene: 6.

By frequency in the sample, this clonotype is large (0.1 to 1%). The V gene is TRBV11-2, the J gene TRBJ2-5; TRBD1 is a possible D gene (5 bases). The germline V gene encodes CDR1 SGHAT and CDR2 FQNNGV. The germline V and J ends were trimmed by 3 bases and 1 base, with 12 bases remaining between them. The length of the CDR3 is 15 residues. CDR3 nucleotide sequence: TGTGCCAGCAGCTTTAAGGGTAGGGGCCAAGAGACCCAGTACTTC. It is translated as CASSFKGRGQETQYF. The variable domain in full, with the rest retrieved from reference TRBV11-2 and TRBJ2-5, is EAGVAQSPRYKIIEKRQSVAFWCNPISGHATLYWYQQILGQGPKLLIQFQNNGVVDDSQLPKDRFSAERLKGVDSTLKIQPAKLEDSAVYLCASSFKGRGQETQYFGPGTRLLVL.

This clonotype is labeled as large. The chain uses TRBV12-3 or TRBV12-4 and TRBJ2-7; D is undetermined. The CDR3 sequence is 13 residues long. V gave up 1 base and J gave up 2 bases, with 6 bases separating them. The CDR3 here is CASSLGTTYEQYF. The CDR3 nucleotides are TGTGCCAGCAGTTTAGGGACGACCTACGAGCAGTACTTC.

This clonotype qualifies as large. The genes are TRBV24-1 and TRBJ1-2; 8 bases are a match to TRBD1. This CDR3 is 14 amino acids long. CDR1 and CDR2 from the germline V gene are KGHDR and SFDVKD. With 6 bases clipped from V and 4 bases from J, the junction kept 6 bases outside the gene matches. The CDR3 bases are TGTGCCACCAGTCCGGGACAGGCGACCTATGGCTACACCTTC. Translation: CATSPGQATYGYTF.

This clonotype ranks as medium-sized (0.01 to 0.1%). This clone may be a read error of a much larger clone one base away. V gene TRBV7-9 combines with J gene TRBJ2-3, with 8 nucleotides matching TRBD2. J gave up 11 bases and V 1 base, and 5 bases lay outside the gene matches. In germline, CDR1 is SEHNR, CDR2 FQNEAQ (reference sequence). The CDR3 is 13 amino acids. The CDR3 reads CASSLVGLEMQYF. The CDR3 DNA reads TGTGCCAGCAGCTTAGTGGGACTAGAGATGCAGTATTTT.

This clonotype is medium-sized within its sample. The chain links TRBV7-9 to TRBJ1-5; 8 bases match TRBD1. The CDR3 consists of 13 residues. V was pared by 9 bases and J by 6 bases, with 7 bases of the junction left unmatched. In germline, CDR1 is SEHNR, CDR2 FQNEAQ (reference sequence). In DNA, the CDR3 is TGTGCCAGTACGGACAGGGAGGGTCAGCCCCAGCATTTT. Translated: CASTDREGQPQHF.

This clonotype rates as medium-sized. The chain links TRBV2 to TRBJ1-4, with 9 nucleotides matching TRBD1. Germline V gives CDR1 SNHLY, CDR2 FYNNEI. The CDR3 loop spans 16 amino acids. Germline trimming cut 1 base from V and 10 bases from J; bases unmatched to any gene: 10. The chain's CDR3 is CASSEESGTGGGKLFF. The CDR3 nucleotides read TGTGCCAGCAGTGAAGAATCAGGAACAGGGGGCGGAAAACTGTTTTTT.

This clonotype is medium-sized within its sample. CDR3 region: CATSTVSYNEQFF. DNA for the CDR3: TGTGCCACCAGTACAGTCTCCTACAATGAGCAGTTCTTC. The chain links TRBV24-1 to TRBJ2-1; D uncertain. Germline V lookup: CDR1 KGHDR, CDR2 SFDVKD. This CDR3 is built from 13 residues. The germline V and J ends were trimmed by 6 bases and 0 bases, with 5 bases remaining between them.

This clonotype is judged medium-sized. The rearrangement joins TRBV7-8 to TRBJ2-3; D might be TRBD2 (6 bases). Germline CDR1 reads SGHVS; CDR2 reads FQNEAQ. The CDR3 covers 17 residues. Trimming removed 2 bases at V and 0 bases at J, with 15 bases between. The CDR3 region has the DNA TGTGCCAGCAGCTTAATAGGAGCGGGCCTAAGCACAGATACGCAGTATTTT. This codes for CASSLIGAGLSTDTQYF.

By share of the sample, this clonotype is large (0.1 to 1%). The CDR3 DNA reads TGCAGTGCCAACGGAAGCGGGAGGAGAAATGAGCAGTTCTTC. Its translation is CSANGSGRRNEQFF. The V gene is TRBV20-1, the J gene TRBJ2-1; TRBD2 agrees at 9 bases. The CDR3 is made up of 14 amino acids. V lost 6 bases to trimming and J lost 7 bases; unmatched junction nucleotides: 10. CDR1 DFQATT and CDR2 SNEGSKA come from the germline V gene (reference sequence).

By share of the sample, this clonotype is large. The rearrangement links TRBV30 to TRBJ2-1, with D possibly being TRBD1 or TRBD2 (5 bases each). The CDR3 extends over 12 amino acids. Germline V gives CDR1 GTSNPN, CDR2 SVGIG (reference sequence). Between the trimmed V and J ends, which lost 1 base and 12 bases, there was a span of 13 bases. The CDR3 DNA reads TGTGCCTGGAGTGATACCGGGACGGGGCAGTTCTTC. This codes for CAWSDTGTGQFF. Based on the CDR3 plus reference TRBV30 and TRBJ2-1, the full variable domain is SQTIHQWPATLVQPVGSPLSLECTVEGTSNPNLYWYRQAAGRGLQLLFYSVGIGQISSEVPQNLSASRPQDRQFILSSKKLLLSDSGFYLCAWSDTGTGQFFGPGTRLTVL.

Relative to its sample, this clonotype is large. The chain carries TRBV11-1 and TRBJ2-5; 7 bases are shared with TRBD1. With V trimmed by 2 bases and J by 4 bases, 7 bases remained unmatched. The CDR3 consists of 15 residues. The germline V gene encodes CDR1 SGHAT and CDR2 FQDESV (reference sequence). The CDR3 spells CASSLLPGQLETQYF. Written as DNA, the CDR3 is TGTGCCAGCAGCTTACTCCCGGGACAGCTAGAGACCCAGTACTTC.

By proportion, this clonotype is medium-sized. One junction end does not reproduce the germline sequence, and a read error may be involved. J is TRBJ2-1 and V is TRBV25-1; 10 bases map to TRBD2. Germline-derived CDR1 and CDR2 are MGHDK and SYGVNS. The CDR3 covers 12 residues. CDR3 in amino acids: CASSDWTSGTVF. The DNA for the CDR3 is TGTGCCAGCAGTGATTGGACTAGCGGTACGGTCTTC.

This clonotype is large (0.1 to 1%). V is TRBV29-1 and J is TRBJ1-4; a possible D gene is TRBD1 (5 bases). CDR1 and CDR2 from the germline V gene are SQVTM and ANQGSEA. The CDR3 consists of 14 residues. V was shortened by 0 bases and J by 7 bases, with 12 bases between the two germline ends. CDR3 sequence reads: CSVEEQASGEKLFF. DNA for the CDR3: TGCAGCGTTGAAGAACAGGCGTCAGGTGAAAAACTGTTTTTT.

This clonotype ranks as medium-sized. The chain combines TRBV4-1 with TRBJ2-7, with D perhaps TRBD1 (5 bases). The CDR3 spans 14 residues. V was cut by 4 bases and J by 2 bases, with 12 bases left in between. Germline-derived CDR1 and CDR2 are MGHRA and YSYEKL. The chain's CDR3 is CASSPGIGAYEQYF. The CDR3 DNA is TGCGCCAGCAGCCCAGGCATAGGGGCCTACGAGCAGTACTTC.

This clonotype is labeled medium-sized. CDR3 bases: TGCGCCAGCAGTGAGTCGACAGGGTGCGAGCAGTACTTC. Translation gives CASSESTGCEQYF. This chain connects TRBV10-1 to TRBJ2-7; TRBD1 agrees at 7 bases. Germline V lookup: CDR1 WNHNN, CDR2 SYGVQD (reference sequence). The CDR3 covers 13 residues. V gave up 0 bases and J gave up 6 bases; unmatched junction bases: 2.

CDR3 DNA sequence: TGTGCCAGCAGCTTCGCCTCCCGGGGCTACACCTTC. Protein sequence: CASSFASRGYTF. This chain links TRBV7-2 with TRBJ1-2; D gene unclear. Germline assignment: CDR1 SGHTA and CDR2 FQGNSA. This CDR3 has 12 amino acids. V lost 3 bases and J lost 8, with 10 bases in between. Based on the CDR3 plus reference TRBV7-2 and TRBJ1-2, the full variable domain is GAGVSQSPSNKVTEKGKDVELRCDPISGHTALYWYRQSLGQGLEFLIYFQGNSAPDKSGLPSDRFSAERTGGSVSTLTIQRTQQEDSAVYLCASSFASRGYTFGSGTRLTVV.